One and the same sample provided the 17 T cell receptor beta chains below, sequenced in a study of cytomegalovirus exposure and HLA in healthy donors. In the PCR, 60 Vbeta and 13 Jbeta primers were used. The data were produced by immunoSEQ multiplex PCR, yet TCRdb's version contains in-frame clones alone and is incomplete. Among over 75,000 clones listed, roughly 66% were seen once. The specimen was PBMCs. These receptors were taken from a man aged 30-40 years in good health and CMV-seronegative.

The chain combines TRBV2 with TRBJ1-4, with 9 bases identical to TRBD1. The germline V gene has CDR1 SNHLY and CDR2 FYNNEI. The CDR3 is 16 residues long. Losses at the gene ends were 5 bases for V and 3 bases for J; bases not matched to a gene: 7. CDR3 nucleotide sequence: TGTGCCAGCAGTCCGGGACAGGGCCCCTCTAATGAAAAACTGTTTTTT. As protein: CASSPGQGPSNEKLFF.

The chain uses TRBV5-4 and TRBJ1-1; D is perhaps TRBD1 (6 bases). This CDR3 is built from 15 residues. V was shortened by 0 bases and J by 2 bases, with 11 bases between the two germline ends. From germline, CDR1 is SGHNT and CDR2 YYREEE (reference sequence). The CDR3 bases are TGTGCCAGCAGCTTGGACAGGGTGAGAAACACTGAAGCTTTCTTT. It is translated as CASSLDRVRNTEAFF.

CDR3: CASSFGGFDEKAFF. CDR3 DNA sequence: TGTGCCAGCAGCTTTGGAGGGTTCGATGAGAAAGCTTTCTTT. This chain links TRBV5-5 with TRBJ1-1; unclear D gene. The CDR3 extends over 14 amino acids. Germline CDR1 reads SGHKS; CDR2 reads YYEKEE (reference sequence). V lost 2 bases and J lost 9, with 17 bases in between.

The chain employs TRBV30 and TRBJ2-4, with 10 positions matching TRBD1. Germline CDR1 GTSNPN, CDR2 SVGIG (reference sequence). This CDR3 contains 15 residues. The junction had 9 bases not matched to a gene; V was cut back by 3 bases and J by 7 bases. The CDR3 spells CAWSRGDRGTNIQYF. The DNA of the CDR3 is TGTGCCTGGAGCCGGGGGGACAGGGGTACGAACATTCAGTACTTC.

This clone has more than one count but fewer than ten. The rearrangement uses TRBV4-3 and TRBJ1-1; D is perhaps TRBD1 (5 bases). This CDR3 is 15 amino acids long. Germline V lookup: CDR1 LGHNA, CDR2 YSLEER. V lost 0 bases and J lost 1, with 9 bases in between. CDR3 loop: CASSQDRQGNTEAFF. The CDR3 DNA reads TGCGCCAGCAGCCAAGATCGGCAGGGGAACACTGAAGCTTTCTTT.

The gene calls are TRBV6-1 and TRBJ1-2, with TRBD1 identical over 7 bases. Trimming at V came to 5 bases and at J to 6 bases, leaving 6 bases not matched to a gene. The CDR3 is made up of 13 amino acids. Germline assignment: CDR1 MNHNS and CDR2 SASEGT. Here the CDR3 reads CASSRQGGDGYTF. In DNA form, the CDR3 reads TGTGCCAGCAGTCGACAGGGTGGGGATGGCTACACCTTC.

This chain connects TRBV5-1 to TRBJ2-2, with 13 bases aligning to TRBD2. Germline lookup yields CDR1 SGHRS and CDR2 YFSETQ. There are 19 residues in the CDR3. The J segment lost 7 bases and the V segment lost 4 bases, leaving 16 bases of the junction unmatched. The CDR3 region has the DNA TGCGCCAGCAGCAATACCGCTGGACTAGCGGGAGTTCGAGTCGGGGAGCTGTTTTTT. It codes for CASSNTAGLAGVRVGELFF.

The V and J genes are TRBV30 and TRBJ2-1, with 12 bases fitting TRBD2. This CDR3 is built from 18 residues. Germline V gives CDR1 GTSNPN, CDR2 SVGIG (reference sequence). Germline trimming cut 4 bases from V and 7 bases from J; bases unmatched to any gene: 17. The CDR3 coding sequence is TGTGCCTGGACCCATGAACTAGCGGGAGGCACGGGGAGAAATGAGCAGTTCTTC. Translation: CAWTHELAGGTGRNEQFF.

This clone has only a few counts. The chain carries TRBV5-6 and TRBJ1-2, with TRBD1 matching over 9 bases. The CDR3 runs 12 residues. Germline lookup yields CDR1 SGHDT and CDR2 YYEEEE. With 3 bases clipped from V and 7 bases from J, the junction kept 1 base outside the gene matches. CDR3 protein: CASSWDRVGYTF. The CDR3 coding sequence is TGTGCCAGCAGCTGGGACAGGGTTGGCTACACCTTC.

The chain combines TRBV5-4 with TRBJ1-5; D ambiguous. Germline CDR1 and CDR2: SGHNT and YYREEE (reference sequence). Trimming took 2 bases from V and 7 from J, leaving 10 bases between them. CDR3 length equals 13 residues. CDR3 DNA sequence: TGTGCCAGCAGCTTCGAGGTCGGGCAGCCCCAGCATTTT. Protein: CASSFEVGQPQHF.

This clone occurred once. The rearrangement joins TRBV5-1 to TRBJ1-6; 8 bases are shared with TRBD1. V trimming: 3 bases; J trimming: 6 bases; junction bases outside the gene matches: 5. CDR3 size: 15 residues. The germline V gene has CDR1 SGHRS and CDR2 YFSETQ. The CDR3 reads CASSSDRVGNSPLHF. For the CDR3, the DNA is TGCGCCAGCAGCTCGGACAGGGTTGGTAATTCACCCCTCCACTTT.

The J gene is TRBJ2-7, the V gene TRBV7-3; TRBD1 matches at 8 bases. Looked up from germline, CDR1 is SGHTA and CDR2 is FQGTGA. J lost 7 bases, V lost 4 bases, and 6 bases had no gene match. The CDR3 consists of 13 residues. In DNA form, the CDR3 reads TGTGCCAGCAGCTGGACAGGGTCTACGGAGCAGTACTTC. Translation gives CASSWTGSTEQYF.

The gene calls are TRBV7-6 and TRBJ2-5, with 10 bases lining up with TRBD1. Germline V CDR1 and CDR2: SGHVS, FNYEAQ. V dropped 6 bases and J dropped 5; count of bases not matched to a gene: 15. The CDR3 spans 17 residues. CDR3 in amino acids: CASREFQGDRGWETQYF. The CDR3 DNA follows: TGTGCCAGCAGGGAGTTTCAGGGGGACAGGGGTTGGGAGACCCAGTACTTC.

This chain uses TRBV7-6 with TRBJ2-4, with TRBD2 as a possible D gene (6 bases). CDR3 length equals 15 residues. Germline V gene data show CDR1 as SGHVS and CDR2 as FNYEAQ. Deletions cut 1 base from V and 9 bases from J, with 16 bases between. The CDR3 sequence is CASSLDSGKFTIQYF. CDR3 nucleotide sequence: TGTGCCAGCAGCTTAGATAGCGGCAAGTTTACCATTCAGTACTTC.

The genes are TRBV19 and TRBJ1-5; D is unclear. The CDR3 loop spans 15 amino acids. The V gene's germline CDR1 is LNHDA and CDR2 SQIVND (reference sequence). V was trimmed by 6 bases and J by 2 bases, leaving 14 bases between them. The CDR3 DNA sequence: TGTGCCAGTAGCCCAGGCCCCGGGGGCAATCAGCCCCAGCATTTT. Encoded protein: CASSPGPGGNQPQHF.

The chain combines TRBV4-3 with TRBJ2-7; 10 nucleotides agree with TRBD1. This CDR3 comprises 15 residues. Trimming at V came to 2 bases and at J to 5 bases, leaving 6 bases not matched to a gene. Germline-derived CDR1 and CDR2 are LGHNA and YSLEER. CDR3 residues: CASSQTGTGVHEQYF. CDR3 nucleotides: TGCGCCAGCAGCCAAACCGGGACAGGGGTCCACGAGCAGTACTTC.

This chain joins TRBV5-6 and TRBJ1-2; D not resolved. This CDR3 has 13 amino acids. With 4 bases removed from V and 0 bases from J, the gap between germline ends came to 7 bases. Germline CDR1 reads SGHDT; CDR2 reads YYEEEE. DNA for the CDR3: TGTGCCAGCAGCGGCGGGGCTAACTATGGCTACACCTTC. As protein: CASSGGANYGYTF.